This TCR beta chain was sequenced for a study of immune evolution from preneoplasia to lung adenocarcinoma. The V and J ends lost 0 bases and 5 bases respectively, with 14 bases between them. CDR1 and CDR2 from the germline V gene are SGHKS and YYEKEE (reference sequence). This CDR3 contains 15 residues. Produced via immunoSEQ multiplex PCR; TCRdb's table is partial and in-frame only. This sample has 7,000 or so clones, with roughly 79% found just once. Patient tissue came from resections in Japan or China, 2014–2017. H&E slides confirmed each diagnosis, reviewed by two pathologists independently. Comment on this clone: Its target is unknown.

Overall study results and limits: Later-stage lesions seemingly showed higher T cell density and diversity than normal lung. From normal lung to invasive adenocarcinoma, top clone frequencies appeared to decrease.

Sequenced material: FFPE adjacent normal lung tissue. The sequence was collected from a person aged 65 to 85 with lung adenocarcinoma. V and J are TRBV5-5 and TRBJ1-1; D uncertain. CDR3: CASSLEDLSGTEAFF. CDR3 DNA sequence: TGTGCCAGCAGCTTGGAGGACCTCTCGGGGACTGAAGCTTTCTTT.